The source of this TCR beta chain is a study of CD8 T cells in ankylosing spondylitis. The V segment lost 3 bases and the J segment 5 bases; nucleotides outside the gene matches: 2. The CDR3 sequence is 13 residues long. One entry per CDR3 protein results from TCRdb running MiXCR on the 5' RACE reads. The repertoire includes 150,000 to 200,000 distinct CDR3 sequences, roughly 34% of them detected once, and approximately 5.9% sits in the top ten. The TCR sequence derives from a male donor with ankylosing spondylitis. Sequencing was done on a sample of synovial fluid, either unsorted or a sorted T cell fraction (not recorded which). The genes are TRBV12-3 or TRBV12-4 and TRBJ2-7; 9 bases map to TRBD2. CDR3 sequence reads: CASSFVAGDEQYF. CDR3 coding DNA: TGTGCCAGCAGTTTTGTAGCGGGAGACGAGCAGTACTTC.